The clone carrying this T cell receptor (beta chain) was found many times. As yet, its antigen is unknown. Germline lookup yields CDR1 SGHRS and CDR2 YFSETQ. J was trimmed by 3 bases and V by 7 bases; bases with no gene match: 11. The CDR3 is made up of 15 amino acids. The sample belongs to a study of identical twins. TCRdb fed the 5' RACE reads into MiXCR, producing one record per CDR3 protein. The data show about 700,000 distinct CDR3 sequences, approximately 9% seen once. Study-level findings and limits: High-abundance cord blood beta clonotypes had fewer insertions; memory repertoires showed none.

These same records also appear under a second study, on yellow fever vaccine responses in identical twins.

The clonotype comes from a woman aged 18 to 35 in good health. The chain employs TRBV5-1 and TRBJ2-3, with 7 bases identical to TRBD2. Sequencing was carried out using PBMCs. CDR3 nucleotide sequence: TGCGCCAGCCACTTCGGGAGGTTGGGGACAGATACGCAGTATTTT. Amino acid sequence: CASHFGRLGTDTQYF. Full variable domain (remainder filled in from reference TRBV5-1 and TRBJ2-3): KAGVTQTPRYLIKTRGQQVTLSCSPISGHRSVSWYQQTPGQGLQFLFEYFSETQRNKGNFPGRFSGRQFSNSRSEMNVSTLELGDSALYLCASHFGRLGTDTQYFGPGTRLTVL.